This TCR beta chain was profiled in a study of blood T cell repertoires in COVID-19. Study at large: Researchers got acute and convalescent COVID-19 samples from the United States, Italy and Spain. PBMCs, B-cell-depleted T cells, or T cells provided the cDNA or gDNA that made up the material.

Study processing details: Reference gene primers were amplified, and this amplification served to estimate nucleated cell counts. TCRdb's copy holds only in-frame clones and misses some; the assay was immunoSEQ multiplex PCR. V, J and clone size were drawn from that table, and D and trimming were deduced from the DNA. Of 120,000 or so clones in the sample, about 83% are singletons; the top ten hold about 6.3%. This sequence originates from a man older than 75 with active or convalescent COVID-19. What was sequenced was peripheral blood.

For the CDR3, the DNA is TGTGCCAGCAGCTTGCTAGCAGGGGGCACGAACATTCAGTACTTC. Amino acids: CASSLLAGGTNIQYF. The chain is built from TRBV5-6 and TRBJ2-4; the match to TRBD1 covers 8 bases. The CDR3 extends over 15 amino acids. The germline V gene has CDR1 SGHDT and CDR2 YYEEEE. The J segment lost 7 bases and the V segment lost 1 base, leaving 7 bases of the junction unmatched.